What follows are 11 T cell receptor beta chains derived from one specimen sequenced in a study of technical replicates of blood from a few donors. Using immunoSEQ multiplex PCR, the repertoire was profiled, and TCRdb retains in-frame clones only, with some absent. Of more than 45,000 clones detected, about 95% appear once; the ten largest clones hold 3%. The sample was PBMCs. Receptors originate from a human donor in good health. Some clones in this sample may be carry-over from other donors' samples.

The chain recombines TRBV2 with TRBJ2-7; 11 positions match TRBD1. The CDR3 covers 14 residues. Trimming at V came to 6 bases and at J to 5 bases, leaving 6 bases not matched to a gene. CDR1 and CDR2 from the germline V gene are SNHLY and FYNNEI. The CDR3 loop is CASRGQGVLHEQYF. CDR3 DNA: TGTGCCAGCAGGGGACAGGGGGTCCTCCACGAGCAGTACTTC.

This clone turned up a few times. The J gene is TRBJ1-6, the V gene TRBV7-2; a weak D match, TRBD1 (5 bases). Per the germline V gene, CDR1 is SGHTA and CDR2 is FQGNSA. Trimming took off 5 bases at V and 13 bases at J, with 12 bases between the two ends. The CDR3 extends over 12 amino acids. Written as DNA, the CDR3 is TGTGCCAGCAGCCGAACCAAGGGGCCCCTCCACTTT. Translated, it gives CASSRTKGPLHF.

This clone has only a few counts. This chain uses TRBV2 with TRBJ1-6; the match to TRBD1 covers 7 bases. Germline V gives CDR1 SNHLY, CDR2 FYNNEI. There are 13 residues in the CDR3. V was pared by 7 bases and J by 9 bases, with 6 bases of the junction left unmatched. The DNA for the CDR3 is TGTGCCAGCACTAGACAGGGTAGTTCACCCCTCCACTTT. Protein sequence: CASTRQGSSPLHF.

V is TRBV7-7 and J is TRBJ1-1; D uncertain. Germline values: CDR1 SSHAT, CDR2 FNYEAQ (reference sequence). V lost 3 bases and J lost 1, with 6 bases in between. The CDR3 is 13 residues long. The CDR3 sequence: CASSLAENTEAFF. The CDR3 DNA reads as TGTGCCAGCAGCTTGGCAGAGAACACTGAAGCTTTCTTT.

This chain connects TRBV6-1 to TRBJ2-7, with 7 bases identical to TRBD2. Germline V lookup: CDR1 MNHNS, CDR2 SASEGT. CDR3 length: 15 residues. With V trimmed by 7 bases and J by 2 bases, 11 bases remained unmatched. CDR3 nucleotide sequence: TGTGCCAGCAATGAGTATGGGGGAGGGCCCTACGAGCAGTACTTC. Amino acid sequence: CASNEYGGGPYEQYF.

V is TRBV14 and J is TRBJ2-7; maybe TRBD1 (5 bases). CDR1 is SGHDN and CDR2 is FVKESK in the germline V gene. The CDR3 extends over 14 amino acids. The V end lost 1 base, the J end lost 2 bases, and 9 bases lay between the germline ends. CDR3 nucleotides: TGTGCCAGCAGCCAAGTAGACAGCCCCTACGAGCAGTACTTC. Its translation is CASSQVDSPYEQYF. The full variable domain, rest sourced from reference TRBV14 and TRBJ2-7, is EAGVTQFPSHSVIEKGQTVTLRCDPISGHDNLYWYRRVMGKEIKFLLHFVKESKQDESGMPNNRFLAERTGGTYSTLKVQPAELEDSGVYFCASSQVDSPYEQYFGPGTRLTVT.

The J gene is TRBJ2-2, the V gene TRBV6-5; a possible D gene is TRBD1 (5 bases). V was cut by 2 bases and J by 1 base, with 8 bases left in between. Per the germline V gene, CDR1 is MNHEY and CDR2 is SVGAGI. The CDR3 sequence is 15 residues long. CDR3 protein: CASSYRRENTGELFF. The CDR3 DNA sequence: TGTGCCAGCAGTTACCGCAGGGAGAACACCGGGGAGCTGTTTTTT.

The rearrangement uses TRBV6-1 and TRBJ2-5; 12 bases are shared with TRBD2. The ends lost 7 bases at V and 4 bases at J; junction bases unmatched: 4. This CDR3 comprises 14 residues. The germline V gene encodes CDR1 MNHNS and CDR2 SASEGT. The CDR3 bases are TGTGCCAGCAATGGACTAGCGGGGAGAGAGACCCAGTACTTC. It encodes CASNGLAGRETQYF.

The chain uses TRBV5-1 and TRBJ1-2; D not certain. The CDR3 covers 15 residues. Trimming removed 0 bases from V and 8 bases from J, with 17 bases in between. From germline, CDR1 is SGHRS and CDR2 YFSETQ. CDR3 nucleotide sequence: TGCGCCAGCAGCTTGGTTCAGACTCCAGTTACAGGCTACACCTTC. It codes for CASSLVQTPVTGYTF.

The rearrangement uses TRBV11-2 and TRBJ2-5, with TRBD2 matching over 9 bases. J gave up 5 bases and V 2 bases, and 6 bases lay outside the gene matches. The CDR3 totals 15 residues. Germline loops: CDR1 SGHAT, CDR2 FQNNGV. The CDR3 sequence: CASSLSGGRAETQYF. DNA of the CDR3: TGTGCCAGCAGCTTAAGTGGCGGGAGGGCCGAGACCCAGTACTTC. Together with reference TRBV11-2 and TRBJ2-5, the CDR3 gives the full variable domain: EAGVAQSPRYKIIEKRQSVAFWCNPISGHATLYWYQQILGQGPKLLIQFQNNGVVDDSQLPKDRFSAERLKGVDSTLKIQPAKLEDSAVYLCASSLSGGRAETQYFGPGTRLLVL.

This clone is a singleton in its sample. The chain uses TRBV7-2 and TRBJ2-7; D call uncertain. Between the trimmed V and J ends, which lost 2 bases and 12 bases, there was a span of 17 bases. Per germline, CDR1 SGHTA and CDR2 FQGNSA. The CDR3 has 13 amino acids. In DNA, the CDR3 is TGTGCCAGCAGCTTAACGGCAGGAACCAGGTGGTACTTC. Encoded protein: CASSLTAGTRWYF.